The present TCR beta chain was sequenced within a study of post-analysis software for immune sequencing data. Broader study findings: In multiple sclerosis, normalized Chao1 diversity was significantly below that of controls. Roughly 5 TRBV segments (TRBV5-6, TRBV5-1 and TRBV20-1 among them) occurred more frequently in patients than in controls.

Prepared libraries of TCR beta cDNA carried unique molecular identifiers. TCRdb recomputed calls from the PCR reads with MiXCR, one row per CDR3 protein. This sample has roughly 580,000 distinct CDR3 sequences, with around 47% found just once. As for this clonotype: Its antigen is still unknown.

V was clipped by 5 bases and J by 4 bases; unmatched bases: 5. The CDR3 is 15 amino acids. The germline gives CDR1 SGHTA, CDR2 FQGNSA. The chain carries TRBV7-2 and TRBJ2-1; 10 nucleotides align to TRBD2. The sequence was collected from a girl aged 10 to 17 with multiple sclerosis. Sequencing input: blood. The CDR3 DNA is TGTGCCAGCAGCATTAGCGGGGGGCTATACAATGAGCAGTTCTTC. Translated: CASSISGGLYNEQFF.